This TCR beta chain was observed in a study of PD-1 blockade in classical Hodgkin lymphoma. Whole-study results and caveats: Why the repertoires differ is still unclear, perhaps disease activity or prior therapy. It was CD4+ TCR diversity, not CD8+, that rose significantly by C4D1. Before treatment, complete responders showed about the same diversity as newly diagnosed patients.

Using immunoSEQ multiplex PCR, the repertoire was profiled, and TCRdb retains in-frame clones only, with some absent. The profile shows 90,000 or so clones, about 90% of them singletons. Each patient's relapse followed autologous stem cell transplantation, and brentuximab vedotin exposure varied. This CDR3 contains 15 residues. CDR1 is WSHSY, CDR2 SAAADI, per germline. V lost 6 bases and J lost 3; bases outside the gene matches: 4. Comment on this clone: Its antigen is not known.

This specimen consisted of peripheral blood mononuclear cells (PBMCs), obtained before the second cycle of nivolumab. The source of this sequence is a human donor with classical Hodgkin lymphoma. The chain links TRBV10-2 to TRBJ2-1; TRBD2 matches 11 bases. Here the CDR3 reads CASRVAGGNYNEQFF. DNA for the CDR3: TGCGCCAGCAGAGTAGCGGGAGGGAACTACAATGAGCAGTTCTTC.